This T cell receptor (beta chain) derives from a study of blood T cells in healthy people across ages. Combining a sample-barcoded 5' primer with a J-beta primer mix, a second PCR ran for about 7 to 11 cycles. TCRdb reprocessed the 5' RACE reads with MiXCR, giving one entry per CDR3 protein. The sample lists about 800,000 distinct CDR3 sequences, more than 20% occurring once. This CDR3 has 15 amino acids. After removal of 0 bases from V and 5 bases from J, the junction contained 6 bases not matched to a gene. CDR1 SGHKS and CDR2 YYEKEE come from the germline V gene (reference sequence). The same data also contributed to another study, on T cells of mothers and their children.

Sequences were obtained from blood. The chain uses TRBV5-5 and TRBJ2-5, with 8 bases that match TRBD1. The origin of this receptor is a boy aged 5-17 years in good health. Here the CDR3 reads CASSLGTGWTETQYF. The CDR3 DNA reads TGTGCCAGCAGCTTGGGGACAGGGTGGACGGAGACCCAGTACTTC.